The 28 T cell receptor beta chains in this list originate from one sample, sequenced in a study of CD4 T cells in relation to SARS-CoV-2 and coronaviruses (dated by TCRdb to 2020 to 2023). CD4+ T cells from unexposed donors were collected before the COVID-19 pandemic (2011-2018). After 10 days of culture, CD4+ T cells were isolated with the EasySep CD4+ T cell isolation kit. The library relied on the immunoSEQ multiplex PCR assay. In its TCRdb copy, this immuneACCESS table keeps in-frame sequences only and misses some clones. Where compared with another copy, unresolved V genes explain less than half of these, and the others have no known cause. This sample has roughly 14,000 clones in its table, and 78% of those were observed once. The ten largest make up less than 20% of the sample. No antigen has been assigned to these receptors. The sample was CD4+ T cells from PBMCs, cultured in vitro. The receptor source for this set is a human donor in good health.

The rearrangement joins TRBV12-3 or TRBV12-4 to TRBJ2-5, with 9 positions matching TRBD1. This CDR3 has 12 amino acids. With 6 bases clipped from V and 5 bases from J, the junction kept 1 base outside the gene matches. CDR3: CASSGTGETQYF. The CDR3 nucleotides read TGTGCCAGCAGCGGGACAGGGGAGACCCAGTACTTC.

This clone was seen just once. J is TRBJ2-7 and V is TRBV2; D is uncertain. This CDR3 is 13 amino acids long. The V end lost 6 bases, the J end lost 9 bases, and 18 bases lay between the germline ends. Germline V gene lookup returns CDR1 SNHLY and CDR2 FYNNEI. CDR3 protein: CASSDSQPTRQYF. DNA of the CDR3: TGTGCCAGCAGCGACTCTCAGCCCACTCGGCAGTACTTC.

The genes are TRBV5-5 and TRBJ1-5; D unresolved. Germline V lookup: CDR1 SGHKS, CDR2 YYEKEE (reference sequence). V dropped 0 bases and J dropped 4 bases, with 8 bases sitting between them. The CDR3 runs to 14 residues. DNA for the CDR3: TGTGCCAGCAGCTTGGCTGGTGGGAATCAGCCCCAGCATTTT. This codes for CASSLAGGNQPQHF.

The chain uses TRBV30 and TRBJ1-2; the D gene is possibly TRBD1 (5 bases). This CDR3 has 13 residues. CDR1 is GTSNPN, CDR2 SVGIG, per germline (reference sequence). V was shortened by 5 bases and J by 4 bases, with 14 bases between the two germline ends. In nucleotides, the CDR3 is TGTGCCTGGCTGAACGGGGGGTCCTATGGCTACACCTTC. Its translation is CAWLNGGSYGYTF.

This clone came up a few times. J is TRBJ1-5 and V is TRBV12-3 or TRBV12-4; D gene uncertain. Trimming shortened V by 3 bases and J by 4 bases, and 7 bases separated the two germline ends. This CDR3 has 13 amino acids. CDR3 DNA sequence: TGTGCCAGCAGTTTTAATGCAAATCAGCCCCAGCATTTT. Translation gives CASSFNANQPQHF.

This clone was counted between two and nine times. The genes are TRBV7-9 and TRBJ1-5; D might be TRBD1 (6 bases). Between the trimmed V and J ends, which lost 1 base and 9 bases, there was a span of 10 bases. The V gene's germline CDR1 is SEHNR and CDR2 FQNEAQ (reference sequence). The CDR3 has 13 amino acids. The CDR3 nucleotides read TGTGCCAGCAGCTTAGGGGGGCATGGGCCCCAGCATTTT. Its translation is CASSLGGHGPQHF.

The chain carries TRBV30 and TRBJ2-1, with D perhaps given as TRBD1 or TRBD2 (5 bases each). Trimming removed 4 bases from V and 8 bases from J, with 21 bases in between. Germline CDR1 GTSNPN, CDR2 SVGIG (reference sequence). This CDR3 comprises 15 residues. CDR3 nucleotides: TGTGCCTGGAACTCGGGGACCCTAATTCTGGATGAGCAGTTCTTC. Protein product: CAWNSGTLILDEQFF.

A word on this clone: Sequence at one end of the junction differs from germline and may be a read error. The V call is TRBV24-1, the J call TRBJ2-1; D remains unclear. The CDR3 spans 11 residues. CDR1 is KGHDR, CDR2 SFDVKD, per germline. The chain's CDR3 is CATSVLDEQFF. For the CDR3, the DNA is TGTGCCACCAGTGTTTTGGATGAGCAGTTCTTC.

V is TRBV6-5 and J is TRBJ2-5, with D hard to call. The CDR3 has 12 residues. Deletions cut 6 bases from V and 1 base from J, with 6 bases between. Germline CDR1 is MNHEY and CDR2 is SVGAGI. CDR3 sequence: CASRNSQETQYF. CDR3 sequence (DNA): TGTGCCAGCAGAAACAGCCAAGAGACCCAGTACTTC.

The rearrangement joins TRBV5-1 to TRBJ2-7, with unresolved D. CDR1 is SGHRS and CDR2 is YFSETQ in the germline V gene. The germline V and J ends were trimmed by 4 bases and 4 bases, with 12 bases remaining between them. The CDR3 extends over 13 amino acids. CDR3 in DNA: TGCGCCAGCAGCACGAATCAGGCATACGAGCAGTACTTC. Amino acid sequence: CASSTNQAYEQYF.

This chain uses TRBV7-9 with TRBJ2-2, with a weak D call TRBD2 (5 bases). V was trimmed by 6 bases and J by 5 bases, leaving 19 bases between them. This CDR3 spans 16 amino acids. The germline V gene has CDR1 SEHNR and CDR2 FQNEAQ (reference sequence). The CDR3: CASRPAPIPGTGELFF. In DNA, the CDR3 is TGTGCCAGCAGACCCGCCCCGATCCCGGGGACCGGGGAGCTGTTTTTT.

The rearrangement uses TRBV10-3 and TRBJ1-5, with TRBD1 identical over 7 bases. CDR3 size: 16 residues. Germline CDR1 ENHRY, CDR2 SYGVKD. J gave up 1 base and V 5 bases, and 8 bases lay outside the gene matches. DNA of the CDR3: TGTGCCATCAGTAAAACCCCAGGGGGAAGCAATCAGCCCCAGCATTTT. It translates to CAISKTPGGSNQPQHF.

The rearrangement joins TRBV24-1 to TRBJ1-5, with unresolved D. V lost 5 bases and J lost 2, with 6 bases in between. The germline gives CDR1 KGHDR, CDR2 SFDVKD. The CDR3 is 13 amino acids. The CDR3 sequence: CATSGWGNQPQHF. Here the CDR3 DNA reads TGTGCCACCAGTGGGTGGGGCAATCAGCCCCAGCATTTT.

The chain combines TRBV6-5 with TRBJ2-7; maybe TRBD1 (5 bases). Germline CDR1 MNHEY, CDR2 SVGAGI. The V gene lost 2 bases and the J gene lost 3 bases, with 11 bases spanning the gap. CDR3 size: 14 residues. Written as DNA, the CDR3 is TGTGCCAGCAGTTACGGCAGGGAATTCTACGAGCAGTACTTC. Its protein product is CASSYGREFYEQYF.

This chain links TRBV6-5 with TRBJ2-7; 8 positions match TRBD2. This CDR3 is 14 amino acids long. Germline V gives CDR1 MNHEY, CDR2 SVGAGI. V was pared by 2 bases and J by 4 bases, with 4 bases of the junction left unmatched. The CDR3 here is CASSYHSGAYEQYF. CDR3 in DNA: TGTGCCAGCAGTTACCATAGCGGGGCGTACGAGCAGTACTTC.

The chain combines TRBV25-1 with TRBJ2-7; a weak D match, TRBD1 (7 bases). This CDR3 spans 13 amino acids. Between the trimmed V and J ends, which lost 1 base and 7 bases, there was a span of 11 bases. Per germline, CDR1 MGHDK and CDR2 SYGVNS. CDR3 amino acids: CASSEFAGGEQYF. The DNA of the CDR3 is TGTGCCAGCAGTGAATTCGCAGGGGGGGAGCAGTACTTC.

The chain has TRBV29-1 and TRBJ2-7, with 13 bases lining up with TRBD2. J gave up 5 bases and V 4 bases, and 11 bases lay outside the gene matches. The CDR3 extends over 16 amino acids. Germline V gives CDR1 SQVTM, CDR2 ANQGSEA. CDR3 region: CSVVPFTSGRGHEQYF. The CDR3 DNA reads as TGCAGCGTTGTCCCCTTCACTAGCGGGAGGGGACACGAGCAGTACTTC.

The rearrangement uses TRBV5-1 and TRBJ2-4; D gene ambiguous. The germline V and J ends were trimmed by 4 bases and 0 bases, with 14 bases remaining between them. The germline V gene has CDR1 SGHRS and CDR2 YFSETQ. The CDR3 has 16 amino acids. The CDR3 protein is CASSLEDSLAKNIQYF. The CDR3 region has the DNA TGCGCCAGCAGCCTAGAGGATTCTCTAGCCAAAAACATTCAGTACTTC.

This clone was recorded only once. CDR3 residues: CASSSDGWGWETQYF. CDR3 nucleotides: TGTGCCAGCAGCTCCGACGGGTGGGGGTGGGAGACCCAGTACTTC. This chain links TRBV5-5 with TRBJ2-5, with D possibly called TRBD1 or TRBD2 (5 bases each). The CDR3 runs to 15 residues. The ends were cut back, 3 bases at V and 5 bases at J, with 17 bases in the middle. The germline V gene encodes CDR1 SGHKS and CDR2 YYEKEE (reference sequence).

This chain links TRBV5-1 with TRBJ2-5; TRBD1 agrees at 9 bases. V gave up 0 bases and J gave up 4 bases; unmatched junction bases: 7. Germline V gene lookup returns CDR1 SGHRS and CDR2 YFSETQ. This CDR3 has 16 residues. Written as DNA, the CDR3 is TGCGCCAGCAGCTTGGTAACAGGGGGCGTTGGAGAGACCCAGTACTTC. The encoded protein is CASSLVTGGVGETQYF.

This chain joins TRBV3-1 (or the pseudogene TRBV3-2) and TRBJ1-2; D perhaps matches TRBD1 (5 bases). This CDR3 is built from 15 residues. Per the germline V gene, CDR1 is LGHDT and CDR2 is YNNKEL (reference sequence). V was pared by 4 bases and J by 4 bases, with 16 bases between. CDR3 amino acids: CASSPTRAGPYGYTF. As DNA, the CDR3 is TGTGCCAGCAGCCCAACGAGGGCAGGGCCCTATGGCTACACCTTC.

The V gene is TRBV27, the J gene TRBJ1-4; D ambiguous. Germline assignment: CDR1 MNHEY and CDR2 SMNVEV (reference sequence). The ends were cut back, 5 bases at V and 3 bases at J, with 10 bases in the middle. The CDR3 is 14 amino acids. The CDR3 DNA reads TGTGCCAGCAGTGCTGGGAACTCTAATGAAAAACTGTTTTTT. Its translation: CASSAGNSNEKLFF.

This rearrangement joins TRBV7-2 to TRBJ1-1; 7 nucleotides agree with TRBD1. Trimming removed 5 bases from V and 6 bases from J; junction bases left unmatched: 9. Germline values: CDR1 SGHTA, CDR2 FQGNSA. The CDR3 extends over 14 amino acids. The CDR3 DNA is TGTGCCAGCAGCCCAAGGACAGGAGGGGCTGAAGCTTTCTTT. Amino acid sequence: CASSPRTGGAEAFF.

This CDR3 reads CSASTGQLAKNIQYF. The CDR3 DNA reads as TGCAGTGCTAGTACGGGACAACTCGCCAAAAACATTCAGTACTTC. The chain employs TRBV20-1 and TRBJ2-4, with TRBD1 as a possible D gene (6 bases). Germline assignment: CDR1 DFQATT and CDR2 SNEGSKA (reference sequence). The CDR3 is 15 amino acids. The germline V and J ends were trimmed by 3 bases and 1 base, with 13 bases remaining between them.

This chain joins TRBV5-5 and TRBJ1-1; 9 bases align to TRBD1. Trimming removed 4 bases from V and 7 bases from J; junction bases left unmatched: 20. CDR1 and CDR2 from the germline V gene are SGHKS and YYEKEE (reference sequence). The CDR3 runs to 18 residues. CDR3 sequence reads: CASSADTQRTGEGIEAFF. DNA for the CDR3: TGTGCCAGCAGCGCGGATACACAACGGACAGGGGAAGGGATTGAAGCTTTCTTT.

J is TRBJ2-3 and V is TRBV30; TRBD2 is a possible D gene (6 bases). Germline CDR1 reads GTSNPN; CDR2 reads SVGIG (reference sequence). The CDR3 is 15 amino acids. Trimming cost V 3 bases and J 3 bases, with 16 bases left between them. CDR3 sequence: CAWSLGTLWTDTQYF. DNA of the CDR3: TGTGCCTGGAGCCTGGGGACTCTGTGGACAGATACGCAGTATTTT.

The V and J genes are TRBV23-1 and TRBJ2-7, with 10 bases lining up with TRBD2. TRBV23-1 counts as an open reading frame of uncertain function. The ends lost 10 bases at V and 3 bases at J; junction bases unmatched: 9. This CDR3 has 14 residues. The CDR3 DNA reads TGCGCCACCTCTAGAGCGGGAGGGGGCTACGAGCAGTACTTC. Its protein is CATSRAGGGYEQYF.

This clone was picked up one time. The chain couples TRBV11-3 to TRBJ2-7, with 7 bases that match TRBD1. The CDR3 spans 15 residues. In germline, CDR1 is SGHNT, CDR2 YENEEA. The V segment lost 3 bases and the J segment 5 bases; nucleotides outside the gene matches: 10. The CDR3 reads CASSFGRGRTNEQYF. DNA of the CDR3: TGTGCCAGCAGCTTCGGAAGGGGGCGGACCAACGAGCAGTACTTC.